One sample yielded the 5 T cell receptor beta chains listed below, sequenced in a study of blood T cell repertoires in COVID-19. Only in-frame clones appear in the TCRdb table, and some are missing; sequencing was by immunoSEQ multiplex PCR. The sample lists roughly 670,000 clones; 85% to 90% were seen once. Sequencing was performed on peripheral blood. The receptors originated from a woman between 18 and 30 years old with acute or convalescent COVID-19.

This chain links TRBV6-2 or TRBV6-3 with TRBJ1-5, with D hard to call. The CDR3 has 13 residues. The V gene lost 4 bases and the J gene lost 6 bases, with 10 bases spanning the gap. CDR1 is MNHEY, CDR2 SVGEGT, per germline. The CDR3 region has the DNA TGTGCCAGCAGTTGGGGAGTTGGTCAGCCCCAGCATTTT. Its protein is CASSWGVGQPQHF.

The chain combines TRBV30 with TRBJ1-2, with TRBD1 matching over 10 bases. The V and J ends lost 4 bases and 4 bases, in that order; junction bases with no gene match: 6. The CDR3 has 14 amino acids. CDR1 is GTSNPN and CDR2 is SVGIG in the germline V gene (reference sequence). CDR3 bases: TGTGCCTGGAATAGACAGGGGGCTATCTATGGCTACACCTTC. It translates to CAWNRQGAIYGYTF.

The CDR3 nucleotides read TGTGCCAGCAGCTCGGGGGTCTTGAACACTGAAGCTTTCTTT. This translates into CASSSGVLNTEAFF. V is TRBV5-4 and J is TRBJ1-1; tentative D call: TRBD1 (5 bases). Trimming stripped 3 bases from V and 0 bases from J, with 9 bases between. The CDR3 has 14 residues. Germline CDR1 is SGHNT and CDR2 is YYREEE (reference sequence).

The chain recombines TRBV9 with TRBJ1-2; TRBD1 aligns across 11 bases. J was trimmed by 4 bases and V by 4 bases; bases with no gene match: 6. Germline lookup yields CDR1 SGDLS and CDR2 YYNGEE. The CDR3 sequence is 15 residues long. CDR3: CASSNRTGGIYGYTF. The CDR3 DNA follows: TGTGCCAGCAGCAACCGGACAGGGGGCATCTATGGCTACACCTTC.

The CDR3 DNA sequence: TGTGCCAGCAGCCGGGGGCTAGCCTACGAGCAGTACTTC. Residues: CASSRGLAYEQYF. V is TRBV3-1 (or the pseudogene TRBV3-2) and J is TRBJ2-7; possibly TRBD1 for D (6 bases). Germline CDR1 LGHDT, CDR2 YNNKEL (reference sequence). The CDR3 totals 13 residues. V gave up 4 bases and J gave up 2 bases, with 9 bases separating them.